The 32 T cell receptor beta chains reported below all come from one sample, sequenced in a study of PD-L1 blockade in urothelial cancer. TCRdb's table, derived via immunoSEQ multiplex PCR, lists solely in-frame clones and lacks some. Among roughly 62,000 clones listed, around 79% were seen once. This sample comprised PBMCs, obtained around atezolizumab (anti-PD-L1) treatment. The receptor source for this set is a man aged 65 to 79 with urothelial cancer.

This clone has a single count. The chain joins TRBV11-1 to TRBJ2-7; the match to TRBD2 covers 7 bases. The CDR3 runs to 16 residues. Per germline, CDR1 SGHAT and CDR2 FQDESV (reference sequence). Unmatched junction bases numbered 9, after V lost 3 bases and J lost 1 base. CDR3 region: CASSFFAGARSYEQYF. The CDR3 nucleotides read TGTGCCAGCAGCTTCTTTGCGGGAGCTCGTTCCTACGAGCAGTACTTC.

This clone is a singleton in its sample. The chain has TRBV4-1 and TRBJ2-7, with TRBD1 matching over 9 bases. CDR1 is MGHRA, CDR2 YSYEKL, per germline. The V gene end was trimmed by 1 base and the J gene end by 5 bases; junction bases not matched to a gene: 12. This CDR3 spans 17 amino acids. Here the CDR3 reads CASSQGSSGTGRHEQYF. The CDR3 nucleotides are TGCGCCAGCAGCCAAGGCTCCTCCGGGACAGGGAGGCACGAGCAGTACTTC.

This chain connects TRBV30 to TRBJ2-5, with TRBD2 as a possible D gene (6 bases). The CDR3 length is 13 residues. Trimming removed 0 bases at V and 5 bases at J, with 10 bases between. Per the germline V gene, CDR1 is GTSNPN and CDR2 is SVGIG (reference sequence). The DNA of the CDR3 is TGTGCCTGGAGTGTAACGGGAGTGGAGACCCAGTACTTC. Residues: CAWSVTGVETQYF.

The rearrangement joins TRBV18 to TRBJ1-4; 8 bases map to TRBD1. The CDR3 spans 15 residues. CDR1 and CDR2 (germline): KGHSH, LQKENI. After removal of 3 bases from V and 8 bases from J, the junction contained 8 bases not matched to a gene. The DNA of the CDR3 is TGTGCCAGCTCACCGTTTCAGGGGGCGGAAGAAAAACTGTTTTTT. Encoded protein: CASSPFQGAEEKLFF.

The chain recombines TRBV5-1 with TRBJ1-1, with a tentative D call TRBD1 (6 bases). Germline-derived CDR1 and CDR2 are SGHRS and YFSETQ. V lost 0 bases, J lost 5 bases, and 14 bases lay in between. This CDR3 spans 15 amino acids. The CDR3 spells CASSLARGGGTEAFF. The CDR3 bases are TGCGCCAGCAGCTTGGCCAGGGGCGGTGGGACTGAAGCTTTCTTT.

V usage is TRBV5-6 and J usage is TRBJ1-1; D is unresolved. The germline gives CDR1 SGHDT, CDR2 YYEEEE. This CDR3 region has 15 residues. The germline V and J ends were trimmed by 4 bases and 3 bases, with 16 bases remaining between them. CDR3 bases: TGTGCCAGCAGCGCCTTGAGGGATCGGGACACTGAAGCTTTCTTT. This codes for CASSALRDRDTEAFF. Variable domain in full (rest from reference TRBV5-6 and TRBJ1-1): DAGVTQSPTHLIKTRGQQVTLRCSPKSGHDTVSWYQQALGQGPQFIFQYYEEEERQRGNFPDRFSGHQFPNYSSELNVNALLLGDSALYLCASSALRDRDTEAFFGQGTRLTVV.

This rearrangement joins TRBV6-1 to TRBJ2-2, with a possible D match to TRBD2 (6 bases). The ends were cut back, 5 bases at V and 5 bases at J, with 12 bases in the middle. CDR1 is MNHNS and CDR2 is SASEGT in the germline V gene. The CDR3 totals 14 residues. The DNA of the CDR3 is TGTGCCAGCAGTTCGGAGGGAGGAACCGGGGAGCTGTTTTTT. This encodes CASSSEGGTGELFF.

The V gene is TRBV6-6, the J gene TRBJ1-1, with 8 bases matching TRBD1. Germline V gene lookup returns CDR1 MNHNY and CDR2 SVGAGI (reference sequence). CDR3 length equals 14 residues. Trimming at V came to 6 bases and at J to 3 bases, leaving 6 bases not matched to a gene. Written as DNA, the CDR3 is TGTGCCAGCAGCCAGCAGGGGGCCGACACTGAAGCTTTCTTT. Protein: CASSQQGADTEAFF.

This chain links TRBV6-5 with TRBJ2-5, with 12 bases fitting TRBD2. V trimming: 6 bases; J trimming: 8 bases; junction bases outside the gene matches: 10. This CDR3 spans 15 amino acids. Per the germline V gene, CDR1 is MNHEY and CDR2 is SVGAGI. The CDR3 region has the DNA TGTGCCAGCAGCGTACTGCCGGGACTAGCGGGTACCCAGTACTTC. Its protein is CASSVLPGLAGTQYF.

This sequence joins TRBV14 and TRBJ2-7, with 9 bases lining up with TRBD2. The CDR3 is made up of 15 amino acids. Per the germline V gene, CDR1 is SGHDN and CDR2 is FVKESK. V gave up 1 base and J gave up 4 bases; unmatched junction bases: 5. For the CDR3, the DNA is TGTGCCAGCAGCCAAGGGTTTGCGGGAGGGTACGAGCAGTACTTC. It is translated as CASSQGFAGGYEQYF.

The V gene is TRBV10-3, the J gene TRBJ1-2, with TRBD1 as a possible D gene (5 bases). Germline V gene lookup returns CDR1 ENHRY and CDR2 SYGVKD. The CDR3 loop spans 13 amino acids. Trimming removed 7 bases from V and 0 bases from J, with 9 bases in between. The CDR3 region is CAITGGANYGYTF. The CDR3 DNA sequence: TGTGCCATCACCGGGGGAGCTAACTATGGCTACACCTTC.

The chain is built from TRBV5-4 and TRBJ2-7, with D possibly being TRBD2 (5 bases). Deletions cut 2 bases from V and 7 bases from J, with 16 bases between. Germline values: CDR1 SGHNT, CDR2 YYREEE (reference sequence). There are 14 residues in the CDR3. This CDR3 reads CASSLEGPAREQYF. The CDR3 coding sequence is TGTGCCAGCAGCTTAGAGGGCCCCGCGCGGGAGCAGTACTTC.

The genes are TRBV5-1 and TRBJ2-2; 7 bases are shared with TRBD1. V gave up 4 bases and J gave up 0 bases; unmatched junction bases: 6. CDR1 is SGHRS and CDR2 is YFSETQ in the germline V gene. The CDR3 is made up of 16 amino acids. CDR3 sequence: CASSDPGTANTGELFF. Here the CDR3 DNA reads TGCGCCAGCAGCGACCCTGGGACAGCGAACACCGGGGAGCTGTTTTTT.

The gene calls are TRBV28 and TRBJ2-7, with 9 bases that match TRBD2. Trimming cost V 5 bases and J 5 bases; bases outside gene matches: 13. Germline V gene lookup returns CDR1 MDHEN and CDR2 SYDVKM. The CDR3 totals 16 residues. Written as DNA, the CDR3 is TGTGCCAGCAGTGTAGCGGGAGAAACTGACATCCACGAGCAGTACTTC. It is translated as CASSVAGETDIHEQYF.

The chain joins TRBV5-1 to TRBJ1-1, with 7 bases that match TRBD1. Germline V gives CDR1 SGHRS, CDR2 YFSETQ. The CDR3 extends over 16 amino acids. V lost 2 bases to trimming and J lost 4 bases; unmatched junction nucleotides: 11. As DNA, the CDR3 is TGCGCCAGCAGCTTACAATCAACAGGGGTTCGCACTGAAGCTTTCTTT. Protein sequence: CASSLQSTGVRTEAFF.

The CDR3 DNA sequence: TGCGCCAGCAGCTTCACTAGCGGGAGGGCCTTTAATGAGCAGTTCTTC. This sequence encodes CASSFTSGRAFNEQFF. The rearrangement uses TRBV5-1 and TRBJ2-1; 13 bases map to TRBD2. Germline-derived CDR1 and CDR2 are SGHRS and YFSETQ. The V and J ends lost 2 bases and 7 bases, in that order; junction bases with no gene match: 6. The CDR3 has 16 amino acids. The variable domain in full, with the rest retrieved from reference TRBV5-1 and TRBJ2-1, is KAGVTQTPRYLIKTRGQQVTLSCSPISGHRSVSWYQQTPGQGLQFLFEYFSETQRNKGNFPGRFSGRQFSNSRSEMNVSTLELGDSALYLCASSFTSGRAFNEQFFGPGTRLTVL.

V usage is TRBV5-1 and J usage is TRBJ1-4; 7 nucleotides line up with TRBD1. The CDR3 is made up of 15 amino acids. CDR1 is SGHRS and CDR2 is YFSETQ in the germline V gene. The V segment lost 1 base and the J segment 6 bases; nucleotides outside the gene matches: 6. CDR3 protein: CASSLMGRGDEKLFF. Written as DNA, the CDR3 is TGCGCCAGCAGCTTGATGGGCAGGGGGGATGAAAAACTGTTTTTT.

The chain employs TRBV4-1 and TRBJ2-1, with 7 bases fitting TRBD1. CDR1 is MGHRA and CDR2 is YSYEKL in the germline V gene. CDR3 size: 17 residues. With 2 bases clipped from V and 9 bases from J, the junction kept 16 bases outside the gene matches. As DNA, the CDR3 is TGCGCCAGCAGCCAAACCCCCGTGAGGGGGCTTGCGGGTGAGCAGTTCTTC. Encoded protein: CASSQTPVRGLAGEQFF.

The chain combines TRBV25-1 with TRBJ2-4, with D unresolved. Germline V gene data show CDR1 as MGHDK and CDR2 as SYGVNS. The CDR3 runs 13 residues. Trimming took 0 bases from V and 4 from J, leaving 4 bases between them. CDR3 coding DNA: TGTGCCAGCAGTGAATACGGTAAAAACATTCAGTACTTC. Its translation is CASSEYGKNIQYF.

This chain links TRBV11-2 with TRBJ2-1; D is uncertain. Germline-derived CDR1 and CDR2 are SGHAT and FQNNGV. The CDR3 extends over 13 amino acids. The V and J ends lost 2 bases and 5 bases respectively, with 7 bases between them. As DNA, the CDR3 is TGTGCCAGCAGCTTAAACAGACACAATGAGCAGTTCTTC. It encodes CASSLNRHNEQFF.

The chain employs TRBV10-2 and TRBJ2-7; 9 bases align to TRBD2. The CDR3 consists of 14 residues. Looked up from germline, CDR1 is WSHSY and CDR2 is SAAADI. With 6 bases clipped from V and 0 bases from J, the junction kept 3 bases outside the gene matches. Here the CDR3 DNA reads TGCGCCAGCAGAGCGGGACTAGCCTCCTACGAGCAGTACTTC. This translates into CASRAGLASYEQYF.

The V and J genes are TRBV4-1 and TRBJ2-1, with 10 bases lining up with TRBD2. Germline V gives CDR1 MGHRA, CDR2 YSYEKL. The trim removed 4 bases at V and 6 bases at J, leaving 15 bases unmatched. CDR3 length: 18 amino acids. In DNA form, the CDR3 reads TGCGCCAGCAGCCCCCACCCTCCCCTAGCGGGAGCCCTCAATGAGCAGTTCTTC. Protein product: CASSPHPPLAGALNEQFF.

The CDR3 bases are TGTGCCAGCAGCCCAGGGTCGAGCTACGAGCAGTACTTC. This sequence encodes CASSPGSSYEQYF. This rearrangement joins TRBV2 to TRBJ2-7; weak D call: TRBD1 (5 bases). The germline V and J ends were trimmed by 6 bases and 3 bases, with 12 bases remaining between them. CDR3 length: 13 amino acids. From germline, CDR1 is SNHLY and CDR2 FYNNEI. The full variable domain, with the rest looked up from reference TRBV2 and TRBJ2-7, is EPEVTQTPSHQVTQMGQEVILRCVPISNHLYFYWYRQILGQKVEFLVSFYNNEISEKSEIFDDQFSVERPDGSNFTLKIRSTKLEDSAMYFCASSPGSSYEQYFGPGTRLTVT.

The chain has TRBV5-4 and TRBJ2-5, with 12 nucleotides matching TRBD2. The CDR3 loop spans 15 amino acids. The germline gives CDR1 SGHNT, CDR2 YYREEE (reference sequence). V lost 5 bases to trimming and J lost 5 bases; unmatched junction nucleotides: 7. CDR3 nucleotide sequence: TGTGCCAGCAGTGGACTAGCGGGGAGGCCGGAGACCCAGTACTTC. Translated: CASSGLAGRPETQYF.

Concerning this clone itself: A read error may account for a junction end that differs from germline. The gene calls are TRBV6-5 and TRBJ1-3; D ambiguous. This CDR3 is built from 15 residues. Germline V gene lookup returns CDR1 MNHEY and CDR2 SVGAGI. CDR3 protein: CASSDSGGLRNTIYF. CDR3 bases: TGTGCCAGCAGTGACTCCGGCGGCTTGCGAAACACCATATATTTT.

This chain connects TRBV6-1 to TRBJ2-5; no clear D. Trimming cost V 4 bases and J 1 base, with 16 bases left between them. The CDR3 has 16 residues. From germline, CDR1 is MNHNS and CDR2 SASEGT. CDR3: CASSVNPRFGQETQYF. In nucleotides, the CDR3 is TGTGCCAGCAGTGTAAACCCTAGGTTTGGCCAAGAGACCCAGTACTTC.

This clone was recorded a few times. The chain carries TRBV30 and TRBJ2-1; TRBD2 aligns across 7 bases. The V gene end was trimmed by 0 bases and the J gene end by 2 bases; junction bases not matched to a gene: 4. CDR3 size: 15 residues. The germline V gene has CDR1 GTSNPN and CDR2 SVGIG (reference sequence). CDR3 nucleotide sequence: TGTGCCTGGAGTGTTGGTCTAGCGGCCTACAATGAGCAGTTCTTC. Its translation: CAWSVGLAAYNEQFF.

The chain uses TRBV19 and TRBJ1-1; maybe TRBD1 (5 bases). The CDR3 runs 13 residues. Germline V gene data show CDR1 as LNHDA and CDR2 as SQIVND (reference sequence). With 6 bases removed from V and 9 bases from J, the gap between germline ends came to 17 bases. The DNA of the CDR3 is TGTGCCAGTAGGGACCGGGGGAGTAAGCAAGCTTTCTTT. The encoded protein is CASRDRGSKQAFF.

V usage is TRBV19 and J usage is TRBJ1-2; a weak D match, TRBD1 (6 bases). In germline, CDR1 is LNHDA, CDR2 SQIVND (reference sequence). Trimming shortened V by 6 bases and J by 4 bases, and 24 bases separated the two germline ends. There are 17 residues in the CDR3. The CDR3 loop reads CASRSGHERRISYGYTF. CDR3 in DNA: TGTGCCAGTAGATCGGGACACGAGAGGAGAATATCCTATGGCTACACCTTC.

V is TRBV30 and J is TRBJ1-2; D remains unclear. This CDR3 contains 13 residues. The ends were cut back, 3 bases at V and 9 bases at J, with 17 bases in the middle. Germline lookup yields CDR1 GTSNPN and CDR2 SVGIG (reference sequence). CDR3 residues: CAWSPQTVRRYTF. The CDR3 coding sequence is TGTGCCTGGAGCCCTCAGACGGTGAGGCGCTACACCTTC. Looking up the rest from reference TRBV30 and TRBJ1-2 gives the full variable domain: SQTIHQWPATLVQPVGSPLSLECTVEGTSNPNLYWYRQAAGRGLQLLFYSVGIGQISSEVPQNLSASRPQDRQFILSSKKLLLSDSGFYLCAWSPQTVRRYTFGSGTRLTVV.

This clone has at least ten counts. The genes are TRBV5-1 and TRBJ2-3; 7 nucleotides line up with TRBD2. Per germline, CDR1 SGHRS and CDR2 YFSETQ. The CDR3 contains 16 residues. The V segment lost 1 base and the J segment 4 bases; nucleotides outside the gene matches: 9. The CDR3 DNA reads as TGCGCCAGCAGCTTGCGTAGCGCGCGGGAGCCAGATACGCAGTATTTT. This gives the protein CASSLRSAREPDTQYF. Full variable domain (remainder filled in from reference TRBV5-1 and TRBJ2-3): KAGVTQTPRYLIKTRGQQVTLSCSPISGHRSVSWYQQTPGQGLQFLFEYFSETQRNKGNFPGRFSGRQFSNSRSEMNVSTLELGDSALYLCASSLRSAREPDTQYFGPGTRLTVL.

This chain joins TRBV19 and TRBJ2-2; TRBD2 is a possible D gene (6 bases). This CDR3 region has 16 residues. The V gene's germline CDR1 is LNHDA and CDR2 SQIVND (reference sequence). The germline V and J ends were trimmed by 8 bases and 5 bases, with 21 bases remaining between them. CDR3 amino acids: CASAGVREYRTGELFF. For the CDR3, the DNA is TGTGCCAGTGCCGGCGTTCGGGAGTACAGGACCGGGGAGCTGTTTTTT.